The clone carrying this T cell receptor beta chain was counted between two and nine times. These data originate in a study of response to subunit inactivated influenza vaccine. One entry per CDR3 protein results from TCRdb running MiXCR on the RT-PCR reads. Here the sample spans 450,000 to 500,000 distinct CDR3 sequences, 10% to 11% being singletons. This CDR3 contains 17 residues. The V and J ends lost 2 bases and 6 bases, in that order; junction bases with no gene match: 6. Germline CDR1 reads MGHRA; CDR2 reads YSYEKL. The chain uses TRBV4-1 and TRBJ2-1, with 14 bases aligning to TRBD2. This material consisted of PBMCs from blood, taken about 40 days after vaccination. The sequence derives from a man aged 45-60 years who received an inactivated influenza vaccine. For the CDR3, the DNA is TGCGCCAGCAGCCAAACCGGGACTAGCGGGAGTGGCAATGAGCAGTTCTTC. This gives the protein CASSQTGTSGSGNEQFF.